The 14 T cell receptor beta chains below all came from one sample that was sequenced in a study of shared T cell receptors in the human thymus. Data came from immunoSEQ multiplex PCR; TCRdb stores just in-frame clones and leaves some out. The sample records hundreds of thousands of clones, around nine tenths being singletons. The same sample was also studied in work on human thymus T cells.

The sequencing sample was made of thymocytes. Receptor source: a boy in the first two years of life with a congenital heart defect.

A single count supports this clone. The chain employs TRBV7-2 and TRBJ2-2, with D tentatively TRBD1 (6 bases). The germline CDR1 and CDR2 sequences are SGHTA and FQGNSA. Deletions cut 4 bases from V and 7 bases from J, with 10 bases between. This CDR3 is 13 amino acids long. This CDR3 reads CASSYRDIGELFF. CDR3 sequence (DNA): TGTGCCAGCAGCTACAGGGACATCGGGGAGCTGTTTTTT.

The chain recombines TRBV27 with TRBJ1-2; possible D gene TRBD1, 5 bases. V lost 4 bases, J lost 0 bases, and 21 bases lay in between. This CDR3 comprises 18 residues. Looked up from germline, CDR1 is MNHEY and CDR2 is SMNVEV (reference sequence). The CDR3 region is CASSSRKGKGPSNYGYTF. In nucleotides, the CDR3 is TGTGCCAGCAGTTCAAGAAAGGGGAAGGGGCCTTCTAACTATGGCTACACCTTC.

This sequence joins TRBV4-1 and TRBJ2-7; possibly TRBD1 for D (7 bases). Germline CDR1 is MGHRA and CDR2 is YSYEKL. Trimming cost V 1 base and J 6 bases, with 19 bases left between them. CDR3 length: 16 residues. CDR3 sequence: CASSQVHTGEACEQYF. CDR3 coding DNA: TGCGCCAGCAGCCAAGTTCACACAGGGGAGGCCTGCGAGCAGTACTTC.

This clone was observed a single time. The chain is built from TRBV2 and TRBJ1-2, with 7 positions matching TRBD1. This CDR3 has 13 residues. Germline V lookup: CDR1 SNHLY, CDR2 FYNNEI. The junction had 2 bases not matched to a gene; V was cut back by 5 bases and J by 2 bases. In DNA, the CDR3 is TGTGCCAGCAGTCTACAGGGGAACTATGGCTACACCTTC. As protein: CASSLQGNYGYTF. Full variable domain (remainder filled in from reference TRBV2 and TRBJ1-2): EPEVTQTPSHQVTQMGQEVILRCVPISNHLYFYWYRQILGQKVEFLVSFYNNEISEKSEIFDDQFSVERPDGSNFTLKIRSTKLEDSAMYFCASSLQGNYGYTFGSGTRLTVV.

The chain recombines TRBV6-6 with TRBJ2-1; D uncertain. The CDR3 contains 15 residues. Germline values: CDR1 MNHNY, CDR2 SVGAGI (reference sequence). The ends were cut back, 6 bases at V and 9 bases at J, with 21 bases in the middle. For the CDR3, the DNA is TGTGCCAGCAGCCAACCGACCAAGCAGAGGCGTGAGCAGTTCTTC. Translated, it gives CASSQPTKQRREQFF.

The chain carries TRBV27 and TRBJ1-5, with 7 positions matching TRBD1. The V and J ends lost 8 bases and 5 bases, in that order; junction bases with no gene match: 6. Germline values: CDR1 MNHEY, CDR2 SMNVEV (reference sequence). The CDR3 totals 13 residues. CDR3 amino acids: CASSQGSDQPQHF. As DNA, the CDR3 is TGTGCCAGCTCACAGGGGAGTGATCAGCCCCAGCATTTT.

The chain carries TRBV19 and TRBJ2-5; possibly TRBD1 for D (6 bases). The V and J ends lost 0 bases and 5 bases respectively, with 22 bases between them. Germline assignment: CDR1 LNHDA and CDR2 SQIVND (reference sequence). There are 18 residues in the CDR3. CDR3 region: CASSIESRAPKGVETQYF. As DNA, the CDR3 is TGTGCCAGTAGTATAGAAAGCCGGGCCCCGAAGGGGGTGGAGACCCAGTACTTC.

V is TRBV29-1 and J is TRBJ2-5; 9 positions match TRBD1. Germline V gene sequence: CDR1 SQVTM, CDR2 ANQGSEA. This CDR3 comprises 13 residues. After removal of 6 bases from V and 3 bases from J, the junction contained 5 bases not matched to a gene. The DNA of the CDR3 is TGCAGCGTGGGACAGGGCCCTAAAGAGACCCAGTACTTC. Translating it yields CSVGQGPKETQYF.

This CDR3 reads CASRRNRGSETQYF. Written as DNA, the CDR3 is TGTGCCAGCAGGAGGAACAGGGGGTCGGAGACCCAGTACTTC. This chain connects TRBV5-4 to TRBJ2-5, with 8 bases that match TRBD1. The CDR3 extends over 14 amino acids. J lost 5 bases, V lost 5 bases, and 8 bases had no gene match. Germline V gives CDR1 SGHNT, CDR2 YYREEE (reference sequence). Together with reference TRBV5-4 and TRBJ2-5, the CDR3 gives the full variable domain: ETGVTQSPTHLIKTRGQQVTLRCSSQSGHNTVSWYQQALGQGPQFIFQYYREEENGRGNFPPRFSGLQFPNYSSELNVNALELDDSALYLCASRRNRGSETQYFGPGTRLLVL.

J is TRBJ2-7 and V is TRBV5-1; tentatively, D is TRBD2 (6 bases). The CDR3 loop spans 15 amino acids. V was pared by 4 bases and J by 7 bases, with 21 bases between. Per germline, CDR1 SGHRS and CDR2 YFSETQ. The CDR3 sequence is CASSPRGADRTEQYF. The DNA for the CDR3 is TGCGCCAGCAGCCCCCGCGGGGCGGACCGTACGGAGCAGTACTTC.

This rearrangement joins TRBV28 to TRBJ1-1; 9 nucleotides line up with TRBD1. CDR3 size: 16 residues. Looked up from germline, CDR1 is MDHEN and CDR2 is SYDVKM. V was pared by 5 bases and J by 5 bases, with 12 bases of the junction left unmatched. CDR3 loop: CASSGNRDREGTEAFF. CDR3 coding DNA: TGTGCCAGCAGTGGCAACCGGGACAGGGAGGGGACTGAAGCTTTCTTT.

The chain has TRBV10-1 and TRBJ2-7, with TRBD2 matching 10 bases. Germline V gene lookup returns CDR1 WNHNN and CDR2 SYGVQD (reference sequence). This CDR3 has 14 residues. Germline trimming cut 4 bases from V and 7 bases from J; bases unmatched to any gene: 7. The CDR3 nucleotides read TGCGCCAGCAGTGGTCTAGCGGGAGTGAGAGAGCAGTACTTC. Its protein is CASSGLAGVREQYF.

The chain is built from TRBV7-6 and TRBJ2-2; the D gene is possibly TRBD2 (6 bases). The V end lost 1 base, the J end lost 4 bases, and 13 bases lay between the germline ends. CDR1 and CDR2 (germline): SGHVS, FNYEAQ. CDR3 length: 16 residues. The CDR3 sequence: CASSLVGLAFTGELFF. CDR3 DNA sequence: TGTGCCAGCAGCTTAGTCGGGCTAGCGTTCACCGGGGAGCTGTTTTTT.

The chain has TRBV5-6 and TRBJ2-3; no reliable D call. The CDR3 runs 13 residues. V dropped 1 base and J dropped 6 bases, with 9 bases sitting between them. CDR1 is SGHDT, CDR2 YYEEEE, per germline. The CDR3 reads CASSLLGWDTQYF. The DNA for the CDR3 is TGTGCCAGCAGCTTGCTAGGATGGGATACGCAGTATTTT.